These T cell receptor beta chains were read from a single sample in a study of T cell repertoires in aging, cancer and after chemotherapy. TCRdb independently ran MiXCR on the multiplex PCR reads; one entry per CDR3 protein. Of about 8,000 distinct CDR3 sequences listed, roughly half are singletons. Sequencing was performed on blood. The source of these receptors is a human donor with a solid tumor. CDR3s include the opening cysteine and the closing phenylalanine or tryptophan. Each record gives: CDR3 DNA, CDR3 protein, V gene, J gene, D gene, clone size, CDR3 length. D genes are given only for firm matches. A clone size is listed for some rows: how often the clone was seen (once, few, many), or a class if it is expanded.

cdr3_nt: TGTGCCTGGAATGTGGGGGGCAATCAGCCCCAGCATTTT; cdr3_aa: CAWNVGGNQPQHF; v_call: TRBV30; j_call: TRBJ1-5; d_call: NA; clone_size: NA; cdr3_length: 13
cdr3_nt: TGTGCCAGCAGTTACTCGTCCCCCATAGGAGAGACCCAGTACTTC; cdr3_aa: CASSYSSPIGETQYF; v_call: TRBV6-5; j_call: TRBJ2-5; d_call: NA; clone_size: few; cdr3_length: 15
cdr3_nt: TGTGCCATCAGCCAACGGGACAACTCCTACGAGCAGTACTTC; cdr3_aa: CAISQRDNSYEQYF; v_call: TRBV10-3; j_call: TRBJ2-7; d_call: NA; clone_size: NA; cdr3_length: 14
cdr3_nt: TGTGCCAGCAGCTTAGCGGGTGAAGCTTTCTTT; cdr3_aa: CASSLAGEAFF; v_call: TRBV7-9; j_call: TRBJ1-1; d_call: NA; clone_size: NA; cdr3_length: 11
cdr3_nt: TGTGCCAGCAGTCCGACAGGGGAGAGGGGCTACACCTTC; cdr3_aa: CASSPTGERGYTF; v_call: TRBV6-5; j_call: TRBJ1-2; d_call: TRBD1; clone_size: few; cdr3_length: 13
cdr3_nt: TGCAGTGCCCAGAGAGAGGGATGGGAGACCCAGTACTTC; cdr3_aa: CSAQREGWETQYF; v_call: TRBV20-1; j_call: TRBJ2-5; d_call: NA; clone_size: NA; cdr3_length: 13
cdr3_nt: TGTGCCAGCAGGACGGACATTAACTATGGCTACACCTTC; cdr3_aa: CASRTDINYGYTF; v_call: TRBV6-5; j_call: TRBJ1-2; d_call: NA; clone_size: few; cdr3_length: 13
cdr3_nt: TGTGCCAGCAGCTCGGACTGGCCTCTGGGTACGCAGTATTTT; cdr3_aa: CASSSDWPLGTQYF; v_call: TRBV7-2; j_call: TRBJ2-3; d_call: NA; clone_size: NA; cdr3_length: 14
cdr3_nt: TGTGCCAGCAGTGAAGCGTTCGAGATCATGAACACTGAAGCTTTCTTT; cdr3_aa: CASSEAFEIMNTEAFF; v_call: TRBV6-1; j_call: TRBJ1-1; d_call: NA; clone_size: NA; cdr3_length: 16
cdr3_nt: TGTGCCAGCAGCTTTGTGGGTAGGGGCTCTCCCTATGGCTACACCTTC; cdr3_aa: CASSFVGRGSPYGYTF; v_call: TRBV5-6; j_call: TRBJ1-2; d_call: NA; clone_size: few; cdr3_length: 16
cdr3_nt: TGTGCCAGCAGTGAAGTAGCAGGCTACAATGAGCAGTTCTTC; cdr3_aa: CASSEVAGYNEQFF; v_call: TRBV6-1; j_call: TRBJ2-1; d_call: NA; clone_size: NA; cdr3_length: 14
cdr3_nt: TGTGCCAGCAGCCTCTCCAACCAACGACTAGCGGGAGATACCGGGGAGCTGTTTTTT; cdr3_aa: CASSLSNQRLAGDTGELFF; v_call: TRBV27; j_call: TRBJ2-2; d_call: TRBD2; clone_size: NA; cdr3_length: 19
cdr3_nt: TGCAGCGTTGGGGAGAGGTACACCGGGGAGCTGTTTTTT; cdr3_aa: CSVGERYTGELFF; v_call: TRBV29-1; j_call: TRBJ2-2; d_call: NA; clone_size: NA; cdr3_length: 13
cdr3_nt: TGTGCCAGCAGCTTATGGGGAGGCGAGCAGTACTTC; cdr3_aa: CASSLWGGEQYF; v_call: TRBV7-2; j_call: TRBJ2-7; d_call: NA; clone_size: once; cdr3_length: 12
cdr3_nt: TGTGCCTGGAGTTCGACAGGGAATAAAGATACGCAGTATTTT; cdr3_aa: CAWSSTGNKDTQYF; v_call: TRBV30; j_call: TRBJ2-3; d_call: TRBD1; clone_size: NA; cdr3_length: 14
cdr3_nt: TGTGCCTGGAGTGCCAACCCGGCCCTTAATGAAAAACTGTTTTTT; cdr3_aa: CAWSANPALNEKLFF; v_call: TRBV30; j_call: TRBJ1-4; d_call: NA; clone_size: once; cdr3_length: 15
cdr3_nt: TGCAGCGTTGTCCGGCAGTACAATGAGCAGTTCTTC; cdr3_aa: CSVVRQYNEQFF; v_call: TRBV29-1; j_call: TRBJ2-1; d_call: NA; clone_size: NA; cdr3_length: 12
cdr3_nt: TGTGCCAGCAGTATGACAGGGAGGAACACTGAAGCTTTCTTT; cdr3_aa: CASSMTGRNTEAFF; v_call: TRBV27; j_call: TRBJ1-1; d_call: TRBD1; clone_size: NA; cdr3_length: 14
cdr3_nt: TGTGCCATCAGGGGGACAGACACTGAAGCTTTCTTT; cdr3_aa: CAIRGTDTEAFF; v_call: TRBV10-3; j_call: TRBJ1-1; d_call: TRBD1; clone_size: NA; cdr3_length: 12
cdr3_nt: TGTGCCACAGGAACCCTTTACAATGAGCAGTTCTTC; cdr3_aa: CATGTLYNEQFF; v_call: TRBV28; j_call: TRBJ2-1; d_call: NA; clone_size: NA; cdr3_length: 12